These 10 T cell receptor beta chains share one sample of origin, sequenced in a study of Ad26.COV2.S vaccination and SARS-CoV-2 variants. The treatment here: roughly 20 received Ad26.COV2.S at low or high dose, single or two shots; 5 received placebo; per-sample allocation not given. All samples were drawn on day 63, counting from the first vaccine or placebo injection. Assay used: immunoSEQ multiplex PCR; TCRdb lists only in-frame clones, some missing. The top ten hold less than 4% of the sample, which has 300,000 to 450,000 clones, 80% to 90% seen once. This specimen was peripheral blood, taken in a trial of Ad26.COV2.S vaccine versus placebo. Receptors were obtained from a person between 18 and 59 years old who received the Ad26.COV2.S COVID-19 vaccine or a placebo.

The V gene is TRBV2, the J gene TRBJ1-4; the D is unclear. Germline V lookup: CDR1 SNHLY, CDR2 FYNNEI. CDR3 length equals 12 residues. V lost 4 bases to trimming and J lost 5 bases, with 5 bases between them. The CDR3: CASSARNEKLFF. The CDR3 bases are TGTGCCAGCAGTGCCCGCAATGAAAAACTGTTTTTT.

The chain employs TRBV19 and TRBJ1-5; TRBD1 is a possible D gene (6 bases). The germline V gene encodes CDR1 LNHDA and CDR2 SQIVND (reference sequence). V lost 4 bases to trimming and J lost 6 bases, with 19 bases between them. The CDR3 runs 16 residues. This chain's CDR3 is CASSSVIGGVGQPQHF. The CDR3 DNA follows: TGTGCCAGTAGTAGTGTGATTGGGGGCGTGGGTCAGCCCCAGCATTTT.

This chain links TRBV2 with TRBJ2-7; TRBD1 matches 9 bases. V shed 5 bases, J shed 5 bases, and the junction held 7 bases outside the gene matches. Germline assignment: CDR1 SNHLY and CDR2 FYNNEI. CDR3 length: 14 residues. The chain's CDR3 is CASSKTGGPHEQYF. DNA of the CDR3: TGTGCCAGCAGTAAAACAGGGGGCCCCCACGAGCAGTACTTC.

With respect to this clone: The same CDR3 also results from other DNA sequences found in this sample. The chain employs TRBV7-2 and TRBJ1-5; D may be TRBD1 (5 bases). The germline CDR1 and CDR2 sequences are SGHTA and FQGNSA. V lost 0 bases, J lost 6 bases, and 6 bases lay in between. There are 13 residues in the CDR3. The CDR3 sequence is CASSLAGGQPQHF. CDR3 coding DNA: TGTGCCAGCAGCTTAGCTGGGGGTCAGCCCCAGCATTTT.

CDR3 DNA: TGTGCCAGTAGTCCCCGGACTAGCGGGAGGGCTAGCACAGATACGCAGTATTTT. Amino acid sequence: CASSPRTSGRASTDTQYF. The chain is built from TRBV19 and TRBJ2-3; 15 bases map to TRBD2. CDR3 size: 18 residues. J lost 0 bases, V lost 5 bases, and 6 bases had no gene match. Germline-derived CDR1 and CDR2 are LNHDA and SQIVND (reference sequence).

This chain links TRBV5-4 with TRBJ2-1; 7 positions agree with TRBD2. V lost 6 bases to trimming and J lost 6 bases; unmatched junction nucleotides: 12. The CDR3 extends over 15 amino acids. CDR1 is SGHNT, CDR2 YYREEE, per germline (reference sequence). This CDR3 is CASTFGGGITNEQFF. The CDR3 nucleotides are TGTGCCAGCACCTTTGGGGGAGGGATTACCAATGAGCAGTTCTTC.

The J gene is TRBJ2-1, the V gene TRBV5-1, with 10 bases matching TRBD1. Trimming took 5 bases from V and 6 from J; bases not matched to a gene: 8. CDR1 SGHRS and CDR2 YFSETQ come from the germline V gene. The CDR3 sequence is 15 residues long. The CDR3 sequence is CASRLTGTGVNEQFF. DNA of the CDR3: TGCGCCAGCAGGTTGACCGGGACAGGGGTCAATGAGCAGTTCTTC. Using reference TRBV5-1 and TRBJ2-1 for the parts outside the CDR3, the full variable domain is KAGVTQTPRYLIKTRGQQVTLSCSPISGHRSVSWYQQTPGQGLQFLFEYFSETQRNKGNFPGRFSGRQFSNSRSEMNVSTLELGDSALYLCASRLTGTGVNEQFFGPGTRLTVL.

This clone was seen just once. The gene calls are TRBV4-1 and TRBJ2-1, with 7 nucleotides matching TRBD2. Germline V gene sequence: CDR1 MGHRA, CDR2 YSYEKL. The V gene end was trimmed by 1 base and the J gene end by 2 bases; junction bases not matched to a gene: 8. The CDR3 is made up of 17 amino acids. The CDR3 spells CASSQALAEPTYNEQFF. In DNA form, the CDR3 reads TGCGCCAGCAGCCAAGCCCTAGCGGAACCAACCTACAATGAGCAGTTCTTC.

The genes are TRBV11-3 and TRBJ2-7; TRBD1 or TRBD2 may be the D gene (5 bases each). The CDR3 spans 14 residues. The V gene's germline CDR1 is SGHNT and CDR2 YENEEA. V was trimmed by 5 bases and J by 2 bases, leaving 13 bases between them. The CDR3 bases are TGTGCCAGCAGCACTCGGGACCGCCCCTACGAGCAGTACTTC. This gives the protein CASSTRDRPYEQYF.

The chain has TRBV18 and TRBJ2-5; D uncertain. The CDR3 runs to 11 residues. The V and J ends lost 5 bases and 5 bases respectively, with 6 bases between them. The V gene's germline CDR1 is KGHSH and CDR2 LQKENI. CDR3 DNA sequence: TGTGCCAGCTCAGATCGGGAGACCCAGTACTTC. Its translation: CASSDRETQYF.